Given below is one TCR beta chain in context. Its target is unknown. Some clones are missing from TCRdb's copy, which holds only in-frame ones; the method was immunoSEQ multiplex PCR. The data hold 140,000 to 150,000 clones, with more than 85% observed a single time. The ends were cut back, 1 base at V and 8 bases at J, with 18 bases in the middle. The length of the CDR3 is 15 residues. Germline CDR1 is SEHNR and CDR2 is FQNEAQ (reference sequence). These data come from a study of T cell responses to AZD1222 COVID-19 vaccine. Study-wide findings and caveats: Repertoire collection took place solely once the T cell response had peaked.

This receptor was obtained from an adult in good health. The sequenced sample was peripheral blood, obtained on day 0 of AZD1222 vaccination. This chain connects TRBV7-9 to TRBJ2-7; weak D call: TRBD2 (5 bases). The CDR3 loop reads CASSLVPDSLLKQYF. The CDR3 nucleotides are TGTGCCAGCAGCTTAGTTCCGGACTCCCTCCTCAAGCAGTACTTC.